One and the same sample provided the 11 T cell receptor beta chains below, sequenced in a study of T cell responses to AZD1222 COVID-19 vaccine. Sequencing used immunoSEQ multiplex PCR; TCRdb keeps in-frame clones, though not all of them. The table lists over 85,000 clones, around 91% of them singletons. The source material was peripheral blood, sampled on day 0 of AZD1222 vaccination. Receptors originate from an adult in good health.

The V and J genes are TRBV2 and TRBJ2-2; 8 bases align to TRBD1. CDR1 is SNHLY, CDR2 FYNNEI, per germline. V shed 11 bases, J shed 7 bases, and the junction held 6 bases outside the gene matches. This CDR3 has 12 residues. The CDR3 sequence: CALGQGGGELFF. In nucleotides, the CDR3 is TGTGCCTTAGGACAGGGCGGCGGGGAGCTGTTTTTT.

This chain uses TRBV5-1 with TRBJ2-7; D is possibly TRBD1 (6 bases). Per germline, CDR1 SGHRS and CDR2 YFSETQ. The CDR3 loop spans 15 amino acids. V lost 0 bases, J lost 4 bases, and 14 bases lay in between. The CDR3 spells CASSLDPGEWYEQYF. The CDR3 DNA reads as TGCGCCAGCAGCTTGGATCCAGGGGAATGGTACGAGCAGTACTTC. The full variable domain, with the rest looked up from reference TRBV5-1 and TRBJ2-7, is KAGVTQTPRYLIKTRGQQVTLSCSPISGHRSVSWYQQTPGQGLQFLFEYFSETQRNKGNFPGRFSGRQFSNSRSEMNVSTLELGDSALYLCASSLDPGEWYEQYFGPGTRLTVT.

This chain connects TRBV7-2 to TRBJ2-5; the match to TRBD2 covers 9 bases. The CDR3 extends over 16 amino acids. Germline CDR1 SGHTA, CDR2 FQGNSA. V lost 1 base to trimming and J lost 4 bases; unmatched junction nucleotides: 7. For the CDR3, the DNA is TGTGCCAGCAGCTTAGGAGGGCGGGGGGGCCGAGAGACCCAGTACTTC. Translating gives CASSLGGRGGRETQYF.

V usage is TRBV6-5 and J usage is TRBJ1-1; 9 bases align to TRBD1. The CDR3 has 16 residues. J gave up 0 bases and V 3 bases, and 5 bases lay outside the gene matches. Germline V CDR1 and CDR2: MNHEY, SVGAGI. CDR3 DNA: TGTGCCAGCAGTTATGTACAGGGGGCCTTGAACACTGAAGCTTTCTTT. This gives the protein CASSYVQGALNTEAFF.

The chain links TRBV19 to TRBJ2-5; 8 bases line up with TRBD1. CDR1 LNHDA and CDR2 SQIVND come from the germline V gene (reference sequence). CDR3 size: 16 residues. V lost 3 bases, J lost 4 bases, and 10 bases stayed unmatched. CDR3 sequence reads: CASSIDRGHRGETQYF. The DNA of the CDR3 is TGTGCCAGTAGTATCGACAGGGGTCATAGGGGAGAGACCCAGTACTTC.

V gene TRBV11-3 combines with J gene TRBJ1-3; 9 bases line up with TRBD1. The CDR3 consists of 15 residues. V lost 3 bases, J lost 3 bases, and 3 bases stayed unmatched. CDR1 SGHNT and CDR2 YENEEA come from the germline V gene. The CDR3 sequence: CASSLGQGVGNTIYF. CDR3 DNA: TGTGCCAGCAGCTTGGGACAGGGCGTTGGAAACACCATATATTTT.

The chain links TRBV6-4 to TRBJ2-3; 10 bases align to TRBD2. The V gene's germline CDR1 is MRHNA and CDR2 SNTAGT. CDR3 length equals 15 residues. Trimming took 5 bases from V and 2 from J; bases not matched to a gene: 4. This chain's CDR3 is CASSLAGGNTDTQYF. The CDR3, as DNA: TGTGCCAGCAGTTTAGCGGGGGGAAACACAGATACGCAGTATTTT.

This chain uses TRBV4-1 with TRBJ1-1; D not resolved. Germline assignment: CDR1 MGHRA and CDR2 YSYEKL. V lost 7 bases to trimming and J lost 3 bases, with 6 bases between them. The CDR3 spans 11 residues. The CDR3 sequence is CASTRDTEAFF. The CDR3 nucleotides are TGCGCCAGCACCCGGGACACTGAAGCTTTCTTT.

This chain joins TRBV10-3 and TRBJ1-6, with no clear D. Trimming shortened V by 3 bases and J by 3 bases, and 9 bases separated the two germline ends. The CDR3 covers 15 residues. The V gene's germline CDR1 is ENHRY and CDR2 SYGVKD. The CDR3 region is CAISDSQLYNSPLHF. The CDR3 DNA reads as TGTGCCATCAGTGACTCGCAGCTCTATAATTCACCCCTCCACTTT.

This clone was found once. The J gene is TRBJ1-2, the V gene TRBV11-2; 9 nucleotides agree with TRBD1. There are 13 residues in the CDR3. The trim removed 1 base at V and 9 bases at J, leaving 3 bases unmatched. The germline gives CDR1 SGHAT, CDR2 FQNNGV. The CDR3 loop is CASSLGGTGSYTF. The CDR3 nucleotides are TGTGCCAGCAGCTTAGGCGGGACAGGGAGCTACACCTTC. The full variable domain, its missing parts supplied by reference TRBV11-2 and TRBJ1-2, is EAGVAQSPRYKIIEKRQSVAFWCNPISGHATLYWYQQILGQGPKLLIQFQNNGVVDDSQLPKDRFSAERLKGVDSTLKIQPAKLEDSAVYLCASSLGGTGSYTFGSGTRLTVV.

The CDR3 nucleotides are TGTGCCAGTAGTCCGGGGACAGATTATTCACCCCTCCACTTT. It encodes CASSPGTDYSPLHF. V and J are TRBV19 and TRBJ1-6; TRBD1 aligns across 7 bases. V trimming: 5 bases; J trimming: 8 bases; junction bases outside the gene matches: 6. The germline gives CDR1 LNHDA, CDR2 SQIVND (reference sequence). The CDR3 sequence is 14 residues long. Together with reference TRBV19 and TRBJ1-6, the CDR3 gives the full variable domain: DGGITQSPKYLFRKEGQNVTLSCEQNLNHDAMYWYRQDPGQGLRLIYYSQIVNDFQKGDIAEGYSVSREKKESFPLTVTSAQKNPTAFYLCASSPGTDYSPLHFGNGTRLTVT.